Given below is one TCR beta chain in context. Clones were sequenced by immunoSEQ multiplex PCR, and TCRdb holds only the in-frame ones, with some missing. The data hold about 75,000 clones, with 85% to 90% observed a single time. There are 18 residues in the CDR3. The germline V gene has CDR1 MGHRA and CDR2 YSYEKL. The V gene end was trimmed by 0 bases and the J gene end by 2 bases; junction bases not matched to a gene: 13. These data are taken from a study of blood T cell repertoires in COVID-19. Across the whole study: In each case, the material was cDNA or gDNA derived from T cells, B-cell-depleted T cells, or PBMCs.

This TCR came from a human donor in a cohort sampled during active COVID-19. The sequencing sample was made of peripheral blood. The chain links TRBV4-1 to TRBJ2-7; 7 bases are a match to TRBD2. CDR3 sequence reads: CASSQDGSGLYPTYEQYF. The CDR3 DNA reads as TGCGCCAGCAGCCAAGATGGTAGCGGGCTTTACCCAACCTACGAGCAGTACTTC.